These 3 T cell receptor beta chains originate from one sample sequenced in a study of T-cell reconstitution after alpha-beta-depleted transplantation in children. Unique molecular identifiers were incorporated during preparation of the TCRbeta library. TCRdb ran MiXCR on the PCR reads and lists one entry per CDR3 protein. This table holds about 98,000 distinct CDR3 sequences, under 25% found once. This sample comprised PBMCs, obtained before TCRalphabeta/CD19-depleted stem cell transplant. These receptors originate from a boy between 2 and 15 years old with acute lymphoblastic leukemia, due to receive a stem cell transplant.

This clonotype was seen only a few times. The gene calls are TRBV5-4 and TRBJ2-1; 11 nucleotides line up with TRBD2. The V gene end was trimmed by 4 bases and the J gene end by 7 bases; junction bases not matched to a gene: 7. The CDR3 runs 15 residues. Germline V gene lookup returns CDR1 SGHNT and CDR2 YYREEE (reference sequence). The chain's CDR3 is CASSAGTSGINEQFF. In nucleotides, the CDR3 is TGTGCCAGCAGCGCCGGGACTAGCGGAATAAATGAGCAGTTCTTC.

This clonotype has at least ten counts. J is TRBJ2-7 and V is TRBV29-1, with 7 bases matching TRBD2. CDR1 SQVTM and CDR2 ANQGSEA come from the germline V gene. The CDR3 is 12 residues long. V trimming: 7 bases; J trimming: 3 bases; junction bases outside the gene matches: 6. The CDR3 sequence is CSGGSGIYEQYF. The CDR3 DNA follows: TGCAGCGGAGGAAGCGGGATCTACGAGCAGTACTTC.

This clonotype came up a few times. V and J are TRBV12-3 or TRBV12-4 and TRBJ2-7; D is unclear. CDR3 length: 15 amino acids. V was shortened by 6 bases and J by 0 bases, with 15 bases between the two germline ends. Here the CDR3 DNA reads TGTGCCAGCAGCCCTACTTGGGCAAGCTCCTACGAGCAGTACTTC. Translating it yields CASSPTWASSYEQYF.